The 4 T cell receptor beta chains presented below share a single source sample, sequenced in a study of quantifying T cell responses using KT2 cells. As for the study in general: cDNA was made from DNase-treated RNA using alpha and beta constant primers.

A single-stranded UMI oligo with SP2 sequence was ligated to cDNA 3' ends. An equimolar mix of RC1.1 and RC1.2 primed the beta chain across TRBC1 and TRBC2. From the UMI-ligation and nested PCR reads, TCRdb called clonotypes with MiXCR, one entry per CDR3 protein. The sample holds approximately 50,000 distinct CDR3 sequences; around a tenth are singletons and the top ten take roughly 10%. Material for sequencing was PBMCs spiked with cells of the T cell clone KT2. These receptors were collected from a human donor.

This sequence joins TRBV14 and TRBJ2-2; D gene uncertain. Trimming took off 1 base at V and 7 bases at J, with 7 bases between the two ends. Germline V lookup: CDR1 SGHDN, CDR2 FVKESK. CDR3 size: 13 residues. The CDR3 loop is CASSQARYGELFF. The CDR3 DNA follows: TGTGCCAGCAGCCAAGCACGTTACGGGGAGCTGTTTTTT.

This clonotype was seen repeatedly, ten times or more. The rearrangement links TRBV13 to TRBJ1-1, with D possibly being TRBD1 (6 bases). CDR3 length equals 14 residues. Looked up from germline, CDR1 is PRHDT and CDR2 is FYEKMQ (reference sequence). V was cut by 5 bases and J by 0 bases, with 10 bases left in between. The CDR3 loop reads CASSQGQMNTEAFF. The DNA for the CDR3 is TGTGCCAGCAGCCAAGGACAGATGAACACTGAAGCTTTCTTT.

The chain joins TRBV15 to TRBJ1-2, with unresolved D. Germline V CDR1 and CDR2: LNHNV, YYDKDF (reference sequence). Trimming pared 1 base from V and 4 bases from J, leaving 13 bases between. The CDR3 sequence is 15 residues long. Here the CDR3 reads CATSRVSTALYGYTF. The CDR3 nucleotides are TGTGCCACCAGCAGAGTTAGTACAGCCCTCTATGGCTACACCTTC.

This clonotype has a handful of counts. V usage is TRBV29-1 and J usage is TRBJ2-2, with a weak D call TRBD1 (5 bases). Trimming removed 6 bases from V and 2 bases from J, with 10 bases in between. CDR1 SQVTM and CDR2 ANQGSEA come from the germline V gene. This CDR3 region has 13 residues. CDR3 DNA: TGCAGCGTCTTGACAGTTAACACCGGGGAGCTGTTTTTT. Translated, it gives CSVLTVNTGELFF.